This T cell receptor beta chain was found in a study of shared clonotypes between healthy human individuals. General study results and limits: A handful of donors held around 5% of naive CD4 clonotypes in common.

CDR3 size: 12 residues. Germline V gene sequence: CDR1 SQVTM, CDR2 ANQGSEA. V was clipped by 6 bases and J by 9 bases, with 18 bases between them. The method was immunoSEQ multiplex PCR; TCRdb's version includes in-frame clones alone and lacks a portion of them. The data hold roughly 1,100,000 clones, with 60% to 80% observed a single time. Regarding this clone: The antigen remains undetermined.

This clonotype was sampled from a man younger than 35 in good health. The sequenced material came from memory CD4+ T cells sorted from blood. Subset: CD45RA-negative fraction. The chain couples TRBV29-1 to TRBJ2-7; D is possibly TRBD2 (6 bases). This chain's CDR3 is CSVVKGDSRQYF. The CDR3 coding sequence is TGCAGCGTCGTTAAAGGGGACTCACGGCAGTACTTC.